This T cell receptor beta chain was profiled in a study of vaccination effects on CD4 cells after COVID-19. Study observations and caveats: Vaccine- and infection-induced clones showed marked clonal contraction late following vaccination.

Expansion of antigen-specific CD4+ T cells with viral peptide pools was carried out by the ViraFEST assay before sequencing. Following culture for around 10 days, CD4+ T cells were isolated. Two doses of BNT162b2 or mRNA-1273 vaccine were administered to participants. The data were produced by immunoSEQ multiplex PCR, yet TCRdb's version contains in-frame clones alone and is incomplete. The sample lists roughly 63,000 clones; around 82% were seen once. Of note for this clone: Its specificity is not known.

The CDR3 is made up of 13 amino acids. V was cut by 5 bases and J by 3 bases, with 8 bases left in between. The rearrangement uses TRBV12-3 or TRBV12-4 and TRBJ1-5; D ambiguous. This receptor was obtained from a human donor who received a COVID-19 vaccine. Source: CD4+ T cells from PBMCs cultured with HCoV-OC43 spike peptides, taken after COVID-19 vaccination. Subset: HCoV-OC43 spike overlapping peptide pool stimulation. The CDR3 is CASSRRYNQPQHF. CDR3 DNA: TGTGCCAGCAGTCGACGGTACAATCAGCCCCAGCATTTT.